This section outlines one T cell receptor beta chain sequence together with its context. The antigen is not known. Method: immunoSEQ multiplex PCR; TCRdb's copy keeps in-frame clones and lacks some. The sample includes 60,000 to 80,000 clones, about 80% of them seen just once. Trimming stripped 1 base from V and 4 bases from J, with 13 bases between. The CDR3 is 15 residues long. CDR1 LGHNA and CDR2 YSLEER come from the germline V gene. The sample belongs to a study of OX40 agonist ivuxolimab in advanced cancers. If patients had autoimmune disease history or systemic immunosuppression, they were excluded. The study's findings and limits: There were, on average, more expanded clones in CD8+ T cells than in CD4+. Antigen specificity remained undetermined for the expanded peripheral T cells.

The genes are TRBV4-3 and TRBJ2-5, with D possibly matching TRBD2 (6 bases). This TCR was recovered from an adult with an advanced solid tumor such as melanoma, head and neck, liver or kidney cancer. Material: CD4+ or CD8+ T cells sorted from blood, obtained in a trial of the OX40 agonist ivuxolimab. Written as DNA, the CDR3 is TGCGCCAGCAGCCAAGCGAGGCTAGCGCGAGAGACCCAGTACTTC. This gives the protein CASSQARLARETQYF.